Following are 14 T cell receptor beta chains from one sample sequenced in a study of cytomegalovirus exposure and HLA in healthy donors (dated by TCRdb to 2016 to 2017). Library preparation was by the immunoSEQ multiplex PCR assay. For the multiplex PCR, a mixture combining 60 forward primers for TCR Vbeta segments and 13 reverse primers for TCR Jbeta segments was used. TCRdb mirrors the immuneACCESS table, restricted to in-frame sequences. Some clones are absent from its copies; in checked studies, under half trace to an unresolved V gene, and the reason for the others is unknown. The sample profile shows approximately 150,000 clones; roughly three quarters of them were found once. Jointly, the top ten make up approximately 15% of the sample. The sequencing input was PBMCs. The origin of the receptors is a woman aged 35 to 49 in good health and CMV-seronegative.

This chain connects TRBV7-9 to TRBJ2-3; 8 bases are shared with TRBD1. This CDR3 is built from 14 residues. With 11 bases clipped from V and 4 bases from J, the junction kept 11 bases outside the gene matches. Germline CDR1 and CDR2: SEHNR and FQNEAQ (reference sequence). The CDR3 DNA sequence: TGTGCCTGCGCTCAGGGGGCGTTTGCAGATACGCAGTATTTT. It is translated as CACAQGAFADTQYF.

The rearrangement joins TRBV11-2 to TRBJ2-5; 7 nucleotides align to TRBD1. In germline, CDR1 is SGHAT, CDR2 FQNNGV. V was clipped by 5 bases and J by 5 bases; unmatched bases: 5. This CDR3 region has 13 residues. CDR3 region: CASSPTGSETQYF. CDR3 DNA sequence: TGTGCCAGCAGCCCGACAGGGTCCGAGACCCAGTACTTC.

V usage is TRBV9 and J usage is TRBJ2-1; no definite D call. This CDR3 comprises 15 residues. Deletions cut 0 bases from V and 0 bases from J, with 7 bases between. Germline assignment: CDR1 SGDLS and CDR2 YYNGEE. The CDR3 DNA follows: TGTGCCAGCAGCGTAGGAGTAAGCTCCTACAATGAGCAGTTCTTC. Its translation is CASSVGVSSYNEQFF.

This clone has only a few counts. V gene TRBV4-3 combines with J gene TRBJ2-6, with TRBD2 as a possible D gene (6 bases). Per germline, CDR1 LGHNA and CDR2 YSLEER. Trimming stripped 4 bases from V and 4 bases from J, with 23 bases between. The CDR3 runs to 19 residues. CDR3 residues: CASSPFLGRRTPGANVLTF. Written as DNA, the CDR3 is TGCGCCAGCAGCCCTTTTCTAGGGAGGAGGACGCCGGGGGCCAACGTCCTGACTTTC.

The V and J genes are TRBV27 and TRBJ2-5, with 10 bases identical to TRBD1. The CDR3 has 16 residues. The V segment lost 3 bases and the J segment 5 bases; nucleotides outside the gene matches: 9. Germline V CDR1 and CDR2: MNHEY, SMNVEV (reference sequence). This chain's CDR3 is CASSFLRTGGRETQYF. CDR3 coding DNA: TGTGCCAGCAGTTTTCTTCGGACAGGGGGTCGGGAGACCCAGTACTTC.

This clone was counted only a few times. This same CDR3 is encoded by further DNA sequences in the sample. V gene TRBV5-1 combines with J gene TRBJ2-3; D possibly corresponds to TRBD2 (6 bases). This CDR3 comprises 13 residues. The V gene lost 0 bases and the J gene lost 4 bases, with 6 bases spanning the gap. The germline CDR1 and CDR2 sequences are SGHRS and YFSETQ. The CDR3 loop reads CASSLGGADTQYF. The CDR3 nucleotides read TGCGCCAGCAGCTTGGGGGGGGCAGATACGCAGTATTTT.

Points on this clone: At one boundary the junction diverges from the germline segment, which might be a read error. The chain uses TRBV5-4 and TRBJ2-4, with TRBD1 identical over 7 bases. Germline V gene data show CDR1 as SGHNT and CDR2 as YYREEE (reference sequence). The CDR3 has 14 residues. This CDR3 reads CASSRGQSKNSQYF. CDR3 sequence (DNA): TGTGCCAGCAGCCGGGGACAGTCCAAAAACAGTCAGTACTTC.

The chain joins TRBV11-3 to TRBJ2-7, with 8 bases aligning to TRBD1. Per the germline V gene, CDR1 is SGHNT and CDR2 is YENEEA. The CDR3 has 15 amino acids. V was clipped by 7 bases and J by 1 base; unmatched bases: 9. The CDR3 bases are TGTGCCAGCACCACGACAGGGGTGGGTTCCTACGAGCAGTACTTC. Residues: CASTTTGVGSYEQYF.

This clone was detected once. The chain carries TRBV2 and TRBJ1-5; tentative D call: TRBD1 (6 bases). The germline CDR1 and CDR2 sequences are SNHLY and FYNNEI. Trimming cost V 8 bases and J 4 bases, with 15 bases left between them. The CDR3 length is 14 residues. CDR3 in amino acids: CASSKQGTNQPQHF. CDR3 sequence (DNA): TGTGCCAGCTCTAAACAGGGAACTAATCAGCCCCAGCATTTT.

This chain links TRBV7-6 with TRBJ2-3; TRBD1 matches 7 bases. Looked up from germline, CDR1 is SGHVS and CDR2 is FNYEAQ. CDR3 length equals 14 residues. J lost 1 base, V lost 7 bases, and 5 bases had no gene match. For the CDR3, the DNA is TGTGCCAGCACACTCACAGGGGGCACAGATACGCAGTATTTT. Protein sequence: CASTLTGGTDTQYF.

The chain combines TRBV7-8 with TRBJ2-4; 10 nucleotides line up with TRBD2. The CDR3 length is 14 residues. Looked up from germline, CDR1 is SGHVS and CDR2 is FQNEAQ. Trimming removed 5 bases from V and 6 bases from J; junction bases left unmatched: 4. CDR3 in amino acids: CASSASGGANIQYF. Written as DNA, the CDR3 is TGTGCCAGCAGCGCCAGCGGGGGGGCAAACATTCAGTACTTC.

The gene calls are TRBV5-1 and TRBJ2-2; 8 nucleotides agree with TRBD2. With 0 bases clipped from V and 4 bases from J, the junction kept 5 bases outside the gene matches. This CDR3 has 16 residues. The germline V gene encodes CDR1 SGHRS and CDR2 YFSETQ. The CDR3 region has the DNA TGCGCCAGCAGCTTGGGCGGACTAGCTGGCACCGGGGAGCTGTTTTTT. Its translation is CASSLGGLAGTGELFF.

The rearrangement uses TRBV9 and TRBJ2-5; 7 nucleotides agree with TRBD2. The ends lost 4 bases at V and 5 bases at J; junction bases unmatched: 20. The CDR3 runs 18 residues. In germline, CDR1 is SGDLS, CDR2 YYNGEE. The CDR3 DNA sequence: TGTGCCAGCAGCCCCGACCTCTCCAGCGGGGTTTTAGGCGAGACCCAGTACTTC. Its translation is CASSPDLSSGVLGETQYF.

V gene TRBV6-1 combines with J gene TRBJ2-1; 10 bases are a match to TRBD2. Germline V gene lookup returns CDR1 MNHNS and CDR2 SASEGT. The V gene end was trimmed by 1 base and the J gene end by 5 bases; junction bases not matched to a gene: 5. The length of the CDR3 is 16 residues. CDR3 sequence: CASSEVLSGGDNEQFF. The CDR3 DNA sequence: TGTGCCAGCAGTGAAGTTCTAAGCGGGGGGGACAATGAGCAGTTCTTC.